These 23 T cell receptor beta chains share one sample of origin, sequenced in a study of CD8 T cells in Susac syndrome. cDNA came from about 0.5 to 1 ug RNA primed by random hexamers. TCRdb re-called the immunoSEQ multiplex PCR reads with MiXCR, one entry per CDR3 protein. The repertoire has under 200,000 distinct CDR3 sequences, 94% of them found once; the top ten carry 0.12%. The sequencing input was CD4+ T cells from PBMCs. The receptors originated from a human donor with Susac syndrome.

J is TRBJ2-5 and V is TRBV2; unclear D gene. Deletions cut 5 bases from V and 2 bases from J, with 9 bases between. Germline CDR1 reads SNHLY; CDR2 reads FYNNEI. The CDR3 extends over 13 amino acids. CDR3 DNA: TGTGCCAGCAGTAAAGGGCTTCAAGAGACCCAGTACTTC. Translated: CASSKGLQETQYF.

In its sample, this clonotype was seen once. The chain has TRBV2 and TRBJ1-6; 7 nucleotides agree with TRBD1. J lost 7 bases, V lost 5 bases, and 8 bases had no gene match. The germline V gene has CDR1 SNHLY and CDR2 FYNNEI. CDR3 length: 15 amino acids. CDR3 coding DNA: TGTGCCAGCAGTTCCGTGACAGGGCACAATTCACCCCTCCACTTT. Translating gives CASSSVTGHNSPLHF.

This sequence joins TRBV20-1 and TRBJ2-7; D is unresolved. Deletions cut 5 bases from V and 3 bases from J, with 14 bases between. Germline-derived CDR1 and CDR2 are DFQATT and SNEGSKA (reference sequence). The CDR3 is 13 residues long. CDR3 residues: CSAGLRTDYEQYF. CDR3 in DNA: TGCAGTGCTGGTCTAAGGACGGACTACGAGCAGTACTTC.

The genes are TRBV5-1 and TRBJ1-1, with 8 bases aligning to TRBD1. This CDR3 has 15 residues. The V gene's germline CDR1 is SGHRS and CDR2 YFSETQ. V dropped 0 bases and J dropped 7; count of bases not matched to a gene: 8. CDR3 coding DNA: TGCGCCAGCAGCTTGGGGATCGACAGGGGAGGTGAAGCTTTCTTT. This codes for CASSLGIDRGGEAFF. Full variable domain (missing parts from reference TRBV5-1 and TRBJ1-1): KAGVTQTPRYLIKTRGQQVTLSCSPISGHRSVSWYQQTPGQGLQFLFEYFSETQRNKGNFPGRFSGRQFSNSRSEMNVSTLELGDSALYLCASSLGIDRGGEAFFGQGTRLTVV.

The chain combines TRBV12-3 or TRBV12-4 with TRBJ2-4; tentatively, D is TRBD2 (6 bases). CDR3 length equals 13 residues. V lost 6 bases, J lost 5 bases, and 11 bases lay in between. CDR3 sequence: CASSPGDQNIQYF. The CDR3 coding sequence is TGTGCCAGCAGCCCGGGAGATCAAAACATTCAGTACTTC.

This chain connects TRBV7-9 to TRBJ2-7; 8 bases are shared with TRBD1. CDR1 SEHNR and CDR2 FQNEAQ come from the germline V gene (reference sequence). CDR3 length equals 14 residues. With V trimmed by 3 bases and J by 7 bases, 8 bases remained unmatched. The CDR3 region has the DNA TGTGCCAGCAGCTTTCAACAGGGGGACGGGGAGCAGTACTTC. It yields the protein CASSFQQGDGEQYF. Using reference TRBV7-9 and TRBJ2-7 for the parts outside the CDR3, the full variable domain is DTGVSQNPRHKITKRGQNVTFRCDPISEHNRLYWYRQTLGQGPEFLTYFQNEAQLEKSRLLSDRFSAERPKGSFSTLEIQRTEQGDSAMYLCASSFQQGDGEQYFGPGTRLTVT.

The chain couples TRBV11-3 to TRBJ2-2; 7 bases match TRBD2. Trimming cost V 6 bases and J 6 bases; bases outside gene matches: 4. The CDR3 sequence is 13 residues long. In germline, CDR1 is SGHNT, CDR2 YENEEA. CDR3 DNA: TGTGCCAGCAGGGGAGGGTCGGCCGGGGAGCTGTTTTTT. Its protein product is CASRGGSAGELFF. Supplemented by reference TRBV11-3 and TRBJ2-2, the full variable domain reads EAGVVQSPRYKIIEKKQPVAFWCNPISGHNTLYWYLQNLGQGPELLIRYENEEAVDDSQLPKDRFSAERLKGVDSTLKIQPAELGDSAVYLCASRGGSAGELFFGEGSRLTVL.

This chain links TRBV20-1 with TRBJ2-1, with TRBD2 matching over 8 bases. The CDR3 contains 15 residues. The V and J ends lost 3 bases and 3 bases, in that order; junction bases with no gene match: 7. From germline, CDR1 is DFQATT and CDR2 SNEGSKA (reference sequence). The CDR3, as DNA: TGCAGTGCTAGGCACCGGGGGGGCCGCTACAATGAGCAGTTCTTC. Translation: CSARHRGGRYNEQFF.

V is TRBV2 and J is TRBJ1-4, with 7 nucleotides matching TRBD1. Germline V gives CDR1 SNHLY, CDR2 FYNNEI. This CDR3 is 15 amino acids long. V shed 5 bases and J 0 bases; nucleotides not matched to a gene: 3. The CDR3 DNA sequence: TGTGCCAGCAGTTCGACAGGGACAACTAATGAAAAACTGTTTTTT. Amino acid sequence: CASSSTGTTNEKLFF.

This clonotype showed up just once. The chain recombines TRBV30 with TRBJ1-4; D gene uncertain. V was shortened by 5 bases and J by 4 bases, with 8 bases between the two germline ends. The germline CDR1 and CDR2 sequences are GTSNPN and SVGIG (reference sequence). This CDR3 has 12 residues. CDR3 sequence: CAWDTVNEKLFF. The CDR3 nucleotides are TGTGCCTGGGACACCGTTAATGAAAAACTGTTTTTT.

This chain uses TRBV25-1 with TRBJ2-3; 8 positions agree with TRBD1. The CDR3 has 14 amino acids. Germline V gene lookup returns CDR1 MGHDK and CDR2 SYGVNS. Trimming took 5 bases from V and 1 from J; bases not matched to a gene: 2. CDR3: CASSHRGGTDTQYF. The CDR3 region has the DNA TGTGCCAGCAGTCACAGGGGGGGCACAGATACGCAGTATTTT.

The V gene is TRBV4-2, the J gene TRBJ1-3; D call uncertain. V lost 1 base and J 0 bases, leaving 4 bases between the germline ends. The CDR3 extends over 14 amino acids. The V gene's germline CDR1 is LGHNA and CDR2 YNFKEQ. The DNA for the CDR3 is TGTGCCAGCAGCCAAGGAAGCTCTGGAAACACCATATATTTT. This encodes CASSQGSSGNTIYF.

V and J are TRBV20-1 and TRBJ1-2, with 7 positions matching TRBD1. The CDR3 consists of 14 residues. Germline CDR1 reads DFQATT; CDR2 reads SNEGSKA (reference sequence). V shed 5 bases, J shed 6 bases, and the junction held 12 bases outside the gene matches. CDR3 nucleotide sequence: TGCAGTGCTGGAATTTCGGGACAGTCTGATGGCTACACCTTC. It yields the protein CSAGISGQSDGYTF.

The chain employs TRBV6-6 and TRBJ2-3; 8 bases map to TRBD1. This CDR3 has 15 amino acids. CDR1 and CDR2 from the germline V gene are MNHNY and SVGAGI (reference sequence). V lost 6 bases, J lost 1 base, and 6 bases stayed unmatched. The CDR3 DNA reads TGTGCCAGCAGCCTTGGGACAGGTCGCACAGATACGCAGTATTTT. This translates into CASSLGTGRTDTQYF.

The V gene is TRBV28, the J gene TRBJ2-5; D may be TRBD2 (5 bases). Looked up from germline, CDR1 is MDHEN and CDR2 is SYDVKM. This CDR3 spans 14 amino acids. The V end lost 7 bases, the J end lost 5 bases, and 17 bases lay between the germline ends. CDR3 sequence: CASTSVGRGETQYF. CDR3 sequence (DNA): TGTGCCAGCACTTCGGTCGGGCGCGGGGAGACCCAGTACTTC.

This chain joins TRBV5-1 and TRBJ1-4; D is possibly TRBD1 (5 bases). CDR1 is SGHRS, CDR2 YFSETQ, per germline. V lost 1 base and J lost 7, with 11 bases in between. This CDR3 is 14 amino acids long. Written as DNA, the CDR3 is TGCGCCAGCAGCTTGACAGCAGGGATTGAAAAACTGTTTTTT. Amino acid sequence: CASSLTAGIEKLFF.

The chain couples TRBV20-1 to TRBJ2-2; weak D call: TRBD2 (5 bases). Trimming left V 3 bases short and J 7 bases short, with 9 bases between. In germline, CDR1 is DFQATT, CDR2 SNEGSKA (reference sequence). The CDR3 extends over 12 amino acids. The CDR3 protein is CSASGGRGELFF. The CDR3, as DNA: TGCAGTGCTAGTGGCGGGCGCGGGGAGCTGTTTTTT.

V is TRBV5-1 and J is TRBJ2-7; tentative D call: TRBD1 (6 bases). Germline V gives CDR1 SGHRS, CDR2 YFSETQ. CDR3 size: 14 residues. V lost 3 bases to trimming and J lost 5 bases, with 15 bases between them. The CDR3 here is CASSSSTGTHEQYF. CDR3 in DNA: TGCGCCAGCAGCTCCTCGACAGGTACCCACGAGCAGTACTTC.

This sequence joins TRBV10-3 and TRBJ2-7; D is unclear. In germline, CDR1 is ENHRY, CDR2 SYGVKD. The length of the CDR3 is 11 residues. Trimming pared 3 bases from V and 4 bases from J, leaving 4 bases between. For the CDR3, the DNA is TGTGCCATCAGTGACCAGTACGAGCAGTACTTC. It is translated as CAISDQYEQYF.

The chain combines TRBV3-1 with TRBJ1-2; 7 bases are shared with TRBD1. CDR3 length: 14 amino acids. Germline CDR1 is LGHDT and CDR2 is YNNKEL (reference sequence). The ends lost 6 bases at V and 3 bases at J; junction bases unmatched: 7. The CDR3 nucleotides are TGTGCCAGCAGTTCGAGGACAGGCGACTATGGCTACACCTTC. Protein: CASSSRTGDYGYTF.

V is TRBV14 and J is TRBJ2-5; 7 positions match TRBD1. The CDR3 spans 15 residues. The V gene's germline CDR1 is SGHDN and CDR2 FVKESK. Trimming took 2 bases from V and 1 from J; bases not matched to a gene: 4. The CDR3 loop is CASSQRTGRQETQYF. DNA for the CDR3: TGTGCCAGCAGCCAACGGACAGGTCGCCAAGAGACCCAGTACTTC.

The chain uses TRBV25-1 and TRBJ1-1; the D is unclear. Germline CDR1 MGHDK, CDR2 SYGVNS. This CDR3 has 13 residues. V lost 2 bases and J lost 7, with 11 bases in between. The DNA of the CDR3 is TGTGCCAGCAGTGAAGCAGAGAATAGTGAAGCTTTCTTT. This codes for CASSEAENSEAFF.

The chain links TRBV6-6 to TRBJ2-1; TRBD2 matches at 9 bases. The CDR3 is 15 amino acids. The germline V gene has CDR1 MNHNY and CDR2 SVGAGI (reference sequence). After removal of 0 bases from V and 5 bases from J, the junction contained 2 bases not matched to a gene. The DNA for the CDR3 is TGTGCCAGCAGTTACTCGGCTAGCGGGAACAATGAGCAGTTCTTC. Translated, it gives CASSYSASGNNEQFF.